Presented here are 22 T cell receptor beta chains from one specimen sequenced in a study of cytomegalovirus exposure and HLA in healthy donors. Amplification used 60 Vbeta primers and 13 Jbeta primers. Method: immunoSEQ multiplex PCR; TCRdb's copy keeps in-frame clones and lacks some. The sample comprises under 300,000 clones, roughly four fifths of which are singletons, and 2% rests with the top ten. The specimen sequenced was PBMCs. Receptors originate from a woman in her forties in good health and CMV-seropositive.

The CDR3 nucleotides read TGTGCCAGCTCACAACCGGGACTAGCGGGAGGCGGTAGCACAGATACGCAGTATTTT. Translating it yields CASSQPGLAGGGSTDTQYF. The V gene is TRBV18, the J gene TRBJ2-3, with TRBD2 identical over 15 bases. CDR1 and CDR2 from the germline V gene are KGHSH and LQKENI. V was pared by 4 bases and J by 0 bases, with 8 bases of the junction left unmatched. The CDR3 extends over 19 amino acids.

This chain connects TRBV11-3 to TRBJ1-3; D is unresolved. CDR3 size: 12 residues. Trimming removed 4 bases from V and 4 bases from J, with 5 bases in between. Germline V gene lookup returns CDR1 SGHNT and CDR2 YENEEA. The CDR3 spells CASSSGGNTIYF. The DNA for the CDR3 is TGTGCCAGCAGCTCGGGAGGAAACACCATATATTTT.

The chain couples TRBV28 to TRBJ1-2; 12 nucleotides line up with TRBD1. The trim removed 5 bases at V and 7 bases at J, leaving 8 bases unmatched. Germline CDR1 and CDR2: MDHEN and SYDVKM. This CDR3 spans 15 amino acids. CDR3 bases: TGTGCCAGCAGTACCACGGGACAGGGGGCGCGTGGCTACACCTTC. Residues: CASSTTGQGARGYTF.

The V and J genes are TRBV7-3 and TRBJ2-3; 11 bases are a match to TRBD2. The length of the CDR3 is 20 residues. CDR1 SGHTA and CDR2 FQGTGA come from the germline V gene. With 3 bases clipped from V and 2 bases from J, the junction kept 16 bases outside the gene matches. CDR3 in DNA: TGTGCCAGCAGCTTTCAGCTGACGACTAGCGGGACTAAAACCACAGATACGCAGTATTTT. Residues: CASSFQLTTSGTKTTDTQYF.

V gene TRBV30 combines with J gene TRBJ1-6; 9 positions agree with TRBD1. The CDR3 is 12 residues long. CDR1 GTSNPN and CDR2 SVGIG come from the germline V gene (reference sequence). With 7 bases clipped from V and 14 bases from J, the junction kept 9 bases outside the gene matches. The CDR3 loop is CALRDRAFTLHF. The CDR3 nucleotides read TGTGCCTTAAGGGACAGGGCGTTCACCCTCCACTTT.

The chain couples TRBV19 to TRBJ1-5; D perhaps matches TRBD1 (5 bases). V was cut by 6 bases and J by 2 bases, with 11 bases left in between. The CDR3 consists of 14 residues. From germline, CDR1 is LNHDA and CDR2 SQIVND (reference sequence). DNA of the CDR3: TGTGCCAGTAGAAAACAGGACCGCAATCAGCCCCAGCATTTT. This gives the protein CASRKQDRNQPQHF.

The gene calls are TRBV6-5 and TRBJ1-2, with no clear D. The germline V gene has CDR1 MNHEY and CDR2 SVGAGI. V lost 0 bases, J lost 3 bases, and 8 bases lay in between. The length of the CDR3 is 14 residues. The CDR3 spells CASSYSSAYYGYTF. Here the CDR3 DNA reads TGTGCCAGCAGTTACTCTAGCGCGTACTATGGCTACACCTTC.

This clone was seen a few times. The J gene is TRBJ2-1, the V gene TRBV25-1; possible D gene TRBD2, 5 bases. Germline CDR1 and CDR2: MGHDK and SYGVNS. The CDR3 runs to 15 residues. Trimming took 5 bases from V and 10 from J, leaving 21 bases between them. The CDR3 nucleotides read TGTGCCAGCAGTACCCCCCAGCCGGGGTTGGGAGAGCAGTTCTTC. It encodes CASSTPQPGLGEQFF.

This chain links TRBV29-1 with TRBJ2-7, with 11 bases identical to TRBD2. This CDR3 contains 13 residues. Germline-derived CDR1 and CDR2 are SQVTM and ANQGSEA. V was pared by 4 bases and J by 4 bases, with 3 bases of the junction left unmatched. CDR3 sequence: CSVGTSGWYEQYF. Written as DNA, the CDR3 is TGCAGCGTTGGGACTAGCGGGTGGTACGAGCAGTACTTC.

The chain recombines TRBV28 with TRBJ2-1; 7 bases agree with TRBD2. This CDR3 comprises 17 residues. Germline values: CDR1 MDHEN, CDR2 SYDVKM. J lost 9 bases, V lost 7 bases, and 21 bases had no gene match. The CDR3 bases are TGTGCCAGCAACCCCCCGGGGCTAGCGGCCCCAGCGGGTGAGCAGTTCTTC. Amino acid sequence: CASNPPGLAAPAGEQFF.

J is TRBJ2-5 and V is TRBV7-6, with 12 bases that match TRBD2. The length of the CDR3 is 14 residues. With 5 bases clipped from V and 5 bases from J, the junction kept 3 bases outside the gene matches. Germline V gives CDR1 SGHVS, CDR2 FNYEAQ. The CDR3: CASSDTSGGETQYF. In nucleotides, the CDR3 is TGTGCCAGCAGCGATACTAGCGGGGGGGAGACCCAGTACTTC. The entire variable domain, with the rest obtained from reference TRBV7-6 and TRBJ2-5, is as follows: GAGVSQSPRYKVTKRGQDVALRCDPISGHVSLYWYRQALGQGPEFLTYFNYEAQQDKSGLPNDRFSAERPEGSISTLTIQRTEQRDSAMYRCASSDTSGGETQYFGPGTRLLVL.

The chain joins TRBV6-5 to TRBJ1-1; TRBD1 might be the D (6 bases). Germline V gene sequence: CDR1 MNHEY, CDR2 SVGAGI. The V gene lost 6 bases and the J gene lost 1 base, with 15 bases spanning the gap. CDR3 length: 15 residues. The CDR3: CASRPVGQTNTEAFF. In DNA form, the CDR3 reads TGTGCCAGCAGACCCGTCGGACAGACGAACACTGAAGCTTTCTTT.

The CDR3 region is CASSEGGRYNEQFF. The CDR3, as DNA: TGTGCCAGCAGTGAAGGTGGGAGATACAATGAGCAGTTCTTC. V gene TRBV2 combines with J gene TRBJ2-1; weak D call: TRBD2 (5 bases). V shed 1 base and J shed 4 bases, with 8 bases lying between them. The CDR3 runs 14 residues. Germline-derived CDR1 and CDR2 are SNHLY and FYNNEI.

This chain joins TRBV28 and TRBJ1-6; TRBD1 matches at 9 bases. CDR1 and CDR2 from the germline V gene are MDHEN and SYDVKM. After removal of 2 bases from V and 4 bases from J, the junction contained 3 bases not matched to a gene. The CDR3 extends over 16 amino acids. The DNA for the CDR3 is TGTGCCAGCAGTTTACCCGGACAGGGGTATAATTCACCCCTCCACTTT. It is translated as CASSLPGQGYNSPLHF.

The V and J genes are TRBV6-4 and TRBJ1-4, with D unresolved. Trimming removed 5 bases at V and 8 bases at J, with 15 bases between. Germline lookup yields CDR1 MRHNA and CDR2 SNTAGT. This CDR3 comprises 14 residues. The CDR3 is CASSTIASIEKLFF. The CDR3 DNA reads TGTGCCAGCAGTACGATTGCGTCGATAGAAAAACTGTTTTTT.

The CDR3 sequence is CASGLAGDYEQYF. In nucleotides, the CDR3 is TGTGCCAGCGGCCTAGCGGGAGACTACGAGCAGTACTTC. This rearrangement joins TRBV6-5 to TRBJ2-7; TRBD2 aligns across 10 bases. CDR1 MNHEY and CDR2 SVGAGI come from the germline V gene. The CDR3 consists of 13 residues. Trimming removed 8 bases from V and 3 bases from J; junction bases left unmatched: 4.

The chain couples TRBV2 to TRBJ1-5, with D possibly being TRBD1 (6 bases). CDR1 is SNHLY and CDR2 is FYNNEI in the germline V gene. V dropped 6 bases and J dropped 7 bases, with 22 bases sitting between them. The CDR3 totals 16 residues. The CDR3 reads CASRGDNPRSTQPQHF. The CDR3 region has the DNA TGTGCCAGCAGGGGGGACAACCCAAGGTCGACGCAGCCCCAGCATTTT.

The J gene is TRBJ1-5, the V gene TRBV27; D may be TRBD1 (5 bases). Germline CDR1 MNHEY, CDR2 SMNVEV (reference sequence). This CDR3 is built from 15 residues. V gave up 0 bases and J gave up 0 bases, with 6 bases separating them. CDR3 in amino acids: CASSLSRASNQPQHF. The CDR3 DNA reads TGTGCCAGCAGTTTATCCAGGGCTAGCAATCAGCCCCAGCATTTT.

In its sample, this clone was seen once. The chain joins TRBV4-1 to TRBJ2-1; TRBD2 matches at 10 bases. The V and J ends lost 4 bases and 1 base, in that order; junction bases with no gene match: 7. The CDR3 loop spans 17 amino acids. Germline V gene sequence: CDR1 MGHRA, CDR2 YSYEKL. CDR3 protein: CASSLAGLAVSYNEQFF. For the CDR3, the DNA is TGCGCCAGCAGCCTAGCCGGACTAGCGGTGTCCTACAATGAGCAGTTCTTC.

This chain links TRBV19 with TRBJ2-5; a weak D match, TRBD1 (6 bases). Germline CDR1 and CDR2: LNHDA and SQIVND (reference sequence). The CDR3 runs to 13 residues. The V gene lost 8 bases and the J gene lost 1 base, with 11 bases spanning the gap. CDR3 in DNA: TGTGCCAGTCGTGAACAGGGCCAAGAGACCCAGTACTTC. Its translation: CASREQGQETQYF.

J is TRBJ2-5 and V is TRBV7-3, with 8 bases that match TRBD2. This CDR3 has 16 amino acids. V lost 5 bases to trimming and J lost 0 bases; unmatched junction nucleotides: 8. In germline, CDR1 is SGHTA, CDR2 FQGTGA. CDR3 bases: TGTGCCAGCAGCCCCCGGAGTAGCGGGAACCAAGAGACCCAGTACTTC. It specifies CASSPRSSGNQETQYF.

CDR3 residues: CASSRATAGGRNNEQFF. The CDR3 DNA reads as TGTGCCAGCAGTCGAGCAACGGCGGGAGGGCGGAACAATGAGCAGTTCTTC. V usage is TRBV25-1 and J usage is TRBJ2-1; 9 positions match TRBD2. The V gene end was trimmed by 5 bases and the J gene end by 5 bases; junction bases not matched to a gene: 13. Germline V CDR1 and CDR2: MGHDK, SYGVNS. The CDR3 is made up of 17 amino acids.